This passage covers 25 T cell receptor beta chains from one sample sequenced in a study of regulatory T cells in long-lasting Graves disease. Arm-PCR of CDR3 regions with iRepertoire HTBI primers generated TCR beta libraries. From the multiplex PCR reads, TCRdb called clonotypes with MiXCR, one entry per CDR3 protein. The sample includes hundreds of thousands of distinct CDR3 sequences, about 13% of them seen just once. Sample time point: newly diagnosed GD, antithyroid drugs for less than 3 months. PBMC RNA served as the TCR library source. The sample also formed part of further work on T cells in Graves' hyperthyroidism and ophthalmopathy.

The sequencing here drew on peripheral blood mononuclear cells (PBMCs), taken at new diagnosis, from a patient treated with antithyroid drugs. The receptors were sampled from a man aged 25-40 years with Graves disease.

This clonotype was observed a few times. J is TRBJ1-4 and V is TRBV3-1; D not resolved. The CDR3 totals 14 residues. Trimming cost V 1 base and J 10 bases, with 13 bases left between them. Per germline, CDR1 LGHDT and CDR2 YNNKEL (reference sequence). The CDR3 loop is CASSQANPSGKLFF. The CDR3 coding sequence is TGTGCCAGCAGCCAAGCTAATCCATCGGGAAAACTGTTTTTT.

This clonotype has ten or more counts. CDR3 sequence: CASSYRTSGRANEQFF. In DNA, the CDR3 is TGTGCCAGCAGTTATCGGACTAGCGGGAGGGCCAATGAGCAGTTCTTC. The chain recombines TRBV12-3 or TRBV12-4 with TRBJ2-1, with TRBD2 matching over 15 bases. J was trimmed by 6 bases and V by 4 bases; bases with no gene match: 4. CDR3 length: 16 residues.

This clonotype was picked up many times. The rearrangement joins TRBV28 to TRBJ2-7; perhaps TRBD1 as D (6 bases). V was shortened by 3 bases and J by 3 bases, with 15 bases between the two germline ends. The CDR3 spans 15 residues. Per germline, CDR1 MDHEN and CDR2 SYDVKM. The CDR3 DNA follows: TGTGCCAGCAGTTTGTCAGGGGTCTGGGGCTACGAGCAGTACTTC. Its translation: CASSLSGVWGYEQYF. Full variable domain (rest looked up from reference TRBV28 and TRBJ2-7): DVKVTQSSRYLVKRTGEKVFLECVQDMDHENMFWYRQDPGLGLRLIYFSYDVKMKEKGDIPEGYSVSREKKERFSLILESASTNQTSMYLCASSLSGVWGYEQYFGPGTRLTVT.

The chain employs TRBV12-3 or TRBV12-4 and TRBJ1-1; D is ambiguous. Trimming shortened V by 7 bases and J by 8 bases, and 8 bases separated the two germline ends. CDR3 length: 10 residues. CDR3 sequence reads: CASKTREAFF. CDR3 DNA sequence: TGTGCCAGCAAGACACGGGAAGCTTTCTTT.

V gene TRBV7-8 combines with J gene TRBJ2-5; TRBD2 agrees at 9 bases. CDR3 length: 18 amino acids. The J segment lost 5 bases and the V segment lost 3 bases, leaving 16 bases of the junction unmatched. The germline gives CDR1 SGHVS, CDR2 FQNEAQ. CDR3 nucleotide sequence: TGTGCCAGCAGCTTCCCATCCCTGGTAGCGGGAGATGCGGAGACCCAGTACTTC. Protein product: CASSFPSLVAGDAETQYF.

The V call is TRBV28, the J call TRBJ1-1; 7 bases fit TRBD1. The germline V gene encodes CDR1 MDHEN and CDR2 SYDVKM. CDR3 size: 14 residues. V shed 7 bases, J shed 0 bases, and the junction held 5 bases outside the gene matches. CDR3: CASKQQGLNTEAFF. CDR3 nucleotides: TGTGCCAGCAAACAACAGGGGCTGAACACTGAAGCTTTCTTT.

This clonotype showed up many times. J is TRBJ1-1 and V is TRBV9; D possibly corresponds to TRBD1 (6 bases). Trimming shortened V by 1 base and J by 0 bases, and 10 bases separated the two germline ends. The CDR3 totals 15 residues. Germline V gene lookup returns CDR1 SGDLS and CDR2 YYNGEE. CDR3 in DNA: TGTGCCAGCAGCGTACGGGGGGCCATGAACACTGAAGCTTTCTTT. Translation: CASSVRGAMNTEAFF. Combining the CDR3 with reference TRBV9 and TRBJ1-1 gives the whole variable domain DSGVTQTPKHLITATGQRVTLRCSPRSGDLSVYWYQQSLDQGLQFLIQYYNGEERAKGNILERFSAQQFPDLHSELNLSSLELGDSALYFCASSVRGAMNTEAFFGQGTRLTVV.

This clonotype was seen a few times. J is TRBJ2-7 and V is TRBV18, with D uncertain. The CDR3 has 15 residues. V lost 2 bases to trimming and J lost 0 bases, with 11 bases between them. Germline values: CDR1 KGHSH, CDR2 LQKENI. The CDR3, as DNA: TGTGCCAGCTCACCAGAAAAAGAAAGCTCCTACGAGCAGTACTTC. Encoded protein: CASSPEKESSYEQYF.

This clonotype was seen ten or more times. This chain connects TRBV12-5 to TRBJ2-1, with TRBD1 matching over 9 bases. Looked up from germline, CDR1 is LGHNT and CDR2 is FRNRAP. Unmatched junction bases numbered 6, after V lost 6 bases and J lost 3 bases. The CDR3 is 15 residues long. The CDR3 coding sequence is TGTGCTAGTGGCCAAGACAGGGGGGTCTACAATGAGCAGTTCTTC. Its translation is CASGQDRGVYNEQFF.

This clonotype came up once. A read error is likely here: a far larger clone is one base away. This chain uses TRBV11-2 with TRBJ1-2, with 8 bases fitting TRBD1. CDR1 is SGHAT, CDR2 FQNNGV, per germline. CDR3 size: 16 residues. V gave up 4 bases and J gave up 3 bases; unmatched junction bases: 10. CDR3 DNA: TGTGCCAGCAGCTCTGCCGGGACAGGCCTCTACTATGGCTACACCTTC. Amino acid sequence: CASSSAGTGLYYGYTF. The entire variable domain, with the rest obtained from reference TRBV11-2 and TRBJ1-2, is as follows: EAGVAQSPRYKIIEKRQSVAFWCNPISGHATLYWYQQILGQGPKLLIQFQNNGVVDDSQLPKDRFSAERLKGVDSTLKIQPAKLEDSAVYLCASSSAGTGLYYGYTFGSGTRLTVV.

This clonotype was counted many times. This chain links TRBV7-2 with TRBJ2-3; 10 positions agree with TRBD2. This CDR3 has 15 residues. Germline lookup yields CDR1 SGHTA and CDR2 FQGNSA. Unmatched junction bases numbered 2, after V lost 2 bases and J lost 3 bases. The CDR3 DNA reads as TGTGCCAGCAGCTTAAAGCGGGAGGGAACAGATACGCAGTATTTT. Its translation: CASSLKREGTDTQYF. The full variable domain, with the rest looked up from reference TRBV7-2 and TRBJ2-3, is GAGVSQSPSNKVTEKGKDVELRCDPISGHTALYWYRQSLGQGLEFLIYFQGNSAPDKSGLPSDRFSAERTGGSVSTLTIQRTQQEDSAVYLCASSLKREGTDTQYFGPGTRLTVL.

Ten or more counts support this clonotype. V and J are TRBV18 and TRBJ2-1, with TRBD2 identical over 7 bases. Germline assignment: CDR1 KGHSH and CDR2 LQKENI. The CDR3 is 15 residues long. J was trimmed by 4 bases and V by 3 bases; bases with no gene match: 6. CDR3 nucleotides: TGTGCCAGCTCACCGATAGGGCGGGGGTACAATGAGCAGTTCTTC. It is translated as CASSPIGRGYNEQFF.

CDR3 protein: CASSILAGAAYEQYF. DNA of the CDR3: TGCGCCAGCAGCATACTAGCGGGAGCGGCCTACGAGCAGTACTTC. The gene calls are TRBV5-1 and TRBJ2-7; TRBD2 matches 11 bases. V trimming: 4 bases; J trimming: 2 bases; junction bases outside the gene matches: 5. From germline, CDR1 is SGHRS and CDR2 YFSETQ. The length of the CDR3 is 15 residues.

This clonotype was observed many times. The V gene is TRBV2, the J gene TRBJ1-3; D remains ambiguous. The CDR3 has 12 residues. The V gene lost 8 bases and the J gene lost 4 bases, with 9 bases spanning the gap. The germline CDR1 and CDR2 sequences are SNHLY and FYNNEI. CDR3: CASVEQGNTIYF. The CDR3 bases are TGTGCCAGCGTGGAACAAGGAAACACCATATATTTT.

Ten or more counts support this clonotype. The V and J genes are TRBV20-1 and TRBJ1-6, with D perhaps matching TRBD1 (6 bases). The CDR3 consists of 13 residues. V gave up 6 bases and J gave up 9 bases, with 15 bases separating them. Germline CDR1 reads DFQATT; CDR2 reads SNEGSKA (reference sequence). This CDR3 is CSALRDMSSPLHF. For the CDR3, the DNA is TGCAGTGCCCTCCGGGACATGTCTTCACCCCTCCACTTT.

This clonotype was seen many times. This rearrangement joins TRBV5-1 to TRBJ2-7, with D perhaps TRBD1 (6 bases). CDR1 and CDR2 from the germline V gene are SGHRS and YFSETQ. The CDR3 runs 14 residues. V gave up 0 bases and J gave up 4 bases, with 11 bases separating them. The CDR3 region has the DNA TGCGCCAGCAGCTTGGAGGGACATGGTTACGAGCAGTACTTC. Its translation is CASSLEGHGYEQYF. Full variable domain (remainder filled in from reference TRBV5-1 and TRBJ2-7): KAGVTQTPRYLIKTRGQQVTLSCSPISGHRSVSWYQQTPGQGLQFLFEYFSETQRNKGNFPGRFSGRQFSNSRSEMNVSTLELGDSALYLCASSLEGHGYEQYFGPGTRLTVT.

There are many counts of this clonotype. The V and J genes are TRBV18 and TRBJ2-1; D perhaps matches TRBD1 (6 bases). CDR1 and CDR2 (germline): KGHSH, LQKENI. CDR3 size: 12 residues. V was trimmed by 0 bases and J by 12 bases, leaving 9 bases between them. CDR3 loop: CASSPPDRRQFF. For the CDR3, the DNA is TGTGCCAGCTCACCACCCGACAGGAGGCAGTTCTTC. Full variable domain (outside the CDR3, taken from reference TRBV18 and TRBJ2-1): NAGVMQNPRHLVRRRGQEARLRCSPMKGHSHVYWYRQLPEEGLKFMVYLQKENIIDESGMPKERFSAEFPKEGPSILRIQQVVRGDSAAYFCASSPPDRRQFFGPGTRLTVL.

The table lists this clonotype with a few counts. V is TRBV19 and J is TRBJ2-2; 9 nucleotides line up with TRBD2. CDR1 LNHDA and CDR2 SQIVND come from the germline V gene (reference sequence). V was clipped by 3 bases and J by 6 bases; unmatched bases: 8. This CDR3 has 16 residues. The CDR3 sequence is CASSILAGQRAGELFF. The CDR3, as DNA: TGTGCCAGTAGTATCCTAGCGGGACAACGGGCCGGGGAGCTGTTTTTT.

In its sample, this clonotype was seen a few times. The genes are TRBV20-1 and TRBJ2-5, with D possibly being TRBD1 (5 bases). CDR3 length: 13 amino acids. The germline gives CDR1 DFQATT, CDR2 SNEGSKA (reference sequence). The V gene lost 3 bases and the J gene lost 5 bases, with 13 bases spanning the gap. The CDR3 sequence: CSARGPYGETQYF. In nucleotides, the CDR3 is TGCAGTGCTAGGGGGCCCTATGGGGAGACCCAGTACTTC.

The chain employs TRBV5-4 and TRBJ2-3; 10 nucleotides align to TRBD2. The V and J ends lost 2 bases and 3 bases, in that order; junction bases with no gene match: 3. The CDR3 has 15 residues. Germline loops: CDR1 SGHNT, CDR2 YYREEE (reference sequence). CDR3 sequence (DNA): TGTGCCAGCAGCTTTGGAGCGGGAGGGACAGATACGCAGTATTTT. Translating gives CASSFGAGGTDTQYF.

There are many counts of this clonotype. The chain couples TRBV7-6 to TRBJ2-7, with D possibly matching TRBD2 (5 bases). The germline V gene encodes CDR1 SGHVS and CDR2 FNYEAQ. The CDR3 is 12 residues long. Trimming left V 5 bases short and J 5 bases short, with 10 bases between. The CDR3 protein is CASSHTRNEQYF. For the CDR3, the DNA is TGTGCCAGCAGCCATACTAGGAACGAGCAGTACTTC. Based on the CDR3 plus reference TRBV7-6 and TRBJ2-7, the full variable domain is GAGVSQSPRYKVTKRGQDVALRCDPISGHVSLYWYRQALGQGPEFLTYFNYEAQQDKSGLPNDRFSAERPEGSISTLTIQRTEQRDSAMYRCASSHTRNEQYFGPGTRLTVT.

This clonotype came up once. This may arise from a read error, as a much more abundant clone is one base away. J is TRBJ2-1 and V is TRBV11-1; perhaps TRBD1 as D (6 bases). The J call is in doubt because the DNA end fits TRBJ2-5 better. The V gene's germline CDR1 is SGHAT and CDR2 FQDESV (reference sequence). The CDR3 covers 16 residues. CDR3 DNA sequence: TGTGCCAGCAGCTTATCCACAGGGTTTTTGGTCGGGACCCAGTACTTC. Its translation: CASSLSTGFLVGTQYF.

This clonotype has ten or more counts. This chain links TRBV20-1 with TRBJ2-7; 9 bases line up with TRBD2. Germline lookup yields CDR1 DFQATT and CDR2 SNEGSKA (reference sequence). The trim removed 3 bases at V and 0 bases at J, leaving 6 bases unmatched. The CDR3 is 15 amino acids. In nucleotides, the CDR3 is TGCAGTGCTAGGCCGACAGCGGGGGGCTCCTACGAGCAGTACTTC. Amino acids: CSARPTAGGSYEQYF.

This clonotype was seen ten or more times. The V gene is TRBV27, the J gene TRBJ2-1, with 9 bases identical to TRBD1. With 6 bases clipped from V and 8 bases from J, the junction kept 11 bases outside the gene matches. From germline, CDR1 is MNHEY and CDR2 SMNVEV (reference sequence). The CDR3 length is 15 residues. The CDR3 here is CASSFPDRGGDEQFF. The CDR3 nucleotides are TGTGCCAGCAGCTTTCCGGACAGGGGAGGGGATGAGCAGTTCTTC.

There are many counts of this clonotype. The rearrangement links TRBV29-1 to TRBJ1-1; 7 positions match TRBD1. This CDR3 comprises 14 residues. The junction had 11 bases not matched to a gene; V was cut back by 6 bases and J by 4 bases. Germline loops: CDR1 SQVTM, CDR2 ANQGSEA. The CDR3 is CSVTGTEVSTEAFF. Written as DNA, the CDR3 is TGCAGCGTAACCGGGACAGAAGTGAGCACTGAAGCTTTCTTT.